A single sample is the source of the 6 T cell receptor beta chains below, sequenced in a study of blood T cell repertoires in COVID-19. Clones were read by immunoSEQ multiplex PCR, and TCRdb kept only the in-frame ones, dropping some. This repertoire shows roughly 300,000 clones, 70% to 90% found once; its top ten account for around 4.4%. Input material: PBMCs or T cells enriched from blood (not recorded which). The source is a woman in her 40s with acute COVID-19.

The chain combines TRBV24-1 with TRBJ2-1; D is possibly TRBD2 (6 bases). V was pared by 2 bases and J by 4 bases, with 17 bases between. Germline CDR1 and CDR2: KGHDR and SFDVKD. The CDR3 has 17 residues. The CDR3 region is CATSDSGGRGLYNEQFF. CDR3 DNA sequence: TGTGCCACCAGTGATTCCGGGGGAAGAGGGCTATACAATGAGCAGTTCTTC.

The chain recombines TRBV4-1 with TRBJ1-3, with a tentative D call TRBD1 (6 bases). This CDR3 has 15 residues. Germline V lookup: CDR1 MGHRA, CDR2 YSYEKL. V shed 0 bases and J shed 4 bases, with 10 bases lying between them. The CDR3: CASSQDRGTGNTIYF. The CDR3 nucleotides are TGCGCCAGCAGCCAAGATAGAGGGACAGGAAACACCATATATTTT.

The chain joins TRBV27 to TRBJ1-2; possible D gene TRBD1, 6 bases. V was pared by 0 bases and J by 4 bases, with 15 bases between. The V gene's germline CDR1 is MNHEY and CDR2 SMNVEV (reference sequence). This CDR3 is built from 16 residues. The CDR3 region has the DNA TGTGCCAGCAGTTTATCGTGGGGGGGCTGGAGCTATGGCTACACCTTC. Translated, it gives CASSLSWGGWSYGYTF.

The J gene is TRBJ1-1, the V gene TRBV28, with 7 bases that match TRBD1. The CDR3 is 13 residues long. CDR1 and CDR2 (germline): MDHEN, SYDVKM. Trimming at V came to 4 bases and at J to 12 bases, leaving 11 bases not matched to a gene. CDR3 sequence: CASSSQRRDSTFF. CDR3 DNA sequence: TGTGCCAGCAGTTCTCAAAGGCGGGACAGTACTTTCTTT.

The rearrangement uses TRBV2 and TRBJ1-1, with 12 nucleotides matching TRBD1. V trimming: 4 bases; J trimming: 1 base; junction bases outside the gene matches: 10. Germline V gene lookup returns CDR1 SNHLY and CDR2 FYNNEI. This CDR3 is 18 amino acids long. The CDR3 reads CASSVRRDRGPSNTEAFF. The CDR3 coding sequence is TGTGCCAGCAGTGTTCGTCGGGACAGGGGGCCCTCGAACACTGAAGCTTTCTTT.

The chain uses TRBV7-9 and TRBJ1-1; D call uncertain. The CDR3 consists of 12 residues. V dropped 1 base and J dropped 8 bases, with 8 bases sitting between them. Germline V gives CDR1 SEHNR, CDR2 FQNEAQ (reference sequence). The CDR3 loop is CASSLGGGEAFF. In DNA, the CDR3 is TGTGCCAGCAGCTTAGGTGGAGGAGAAGCTTTCTTT.